The clone carrying this T cell receptor (beta chain) is a singleton in its sample. Its antigen is as yet unknown. The source of the sample is a study of shared clonotypes between healthy human individuals. Turning to the study itself: The cohort had two women and three men, ages 18 to 49. Donors had three CD4 naive, three CD4 memory, two CD8 naive and one CD8 memory plate apiece. Study-level points and caveats: Non-shared clonotypes had lower generation probabilities than clonotypes shared by all four sorted-subset donors.

Clones were read by immunoSEQ multiplex PCR, and TCRdb kept only the in-frame ones, dropping some. This sample has over 2,000,000 clones, with 93% found just once. Terminally differentiated effector memory CD45RA+ cells were left out of the naive CD8 fraction, which was CD45RO-negative and positively selected for CCR7. This CDR3 spans 12 amino acids. The V gene lost 3 bases and the J gene lost 5 bases, with 8 bases spanning the gap. The germline V gene encodes CDR1 SGHRS and CDR2 YFSETQ. The sequencing input was naive CD8+ T cells from PBMCs. V is TRBV5-1 and J is TRBJ1-1; D remains ambiguous. This receptor was taken from a young man in good health. Some clones in this sample may be carry-over from other donors' samples. The CDR3 nucleotides are TGCGCCAGCAGCTATAAGGGAACTGAAGCTTTCTTT. Translated, it gives CASSYKGTEAFF.